The entry below describes one T cell receptor beta chain. The antigen is undetermined. The data stem from a study of blood T cells in healthy people across ages. Study-level findings and limits: Both naive CD4+ cell counts and diversity were greater in long-lived donors than in aged donors.

The V gene end was trimmed by 2 bases and the J gene end by 2 bases; junction bases not matched to a gene: 8. The CDR3 has 17 residues. Germline values: CDR1 SGHRS, CDR2 YFSETQ. Next came a second PCR, run for about 7 to 12 cycles, which used a sample-barcoded 5' primer along with a J-beta primer mix. TCRdb re-derived calls from the 5' RACE reads in MiXCR, one entry per CDR3 protein. In the table there are roughly 1 million distinct CDR3 sequences, around 27% of which are singletons. These records were also assigned to another study, of T cells of mothers and their children. That investigation notes: Input to cDNA synthesis comprised all extracted RNA, at a ratio of around 1.4 ug per 15 ul. Unrelated mother-child pairs always had slightly, but never significantly, lower normalized overlap than related pairs.

The TCR originated in a girl aged 2-10 years in good health. Specimen: blood. The chain links TRBV5-1 to TRBJ2-3; 10 positions agree with TRBD2. CDR3 sequence (DNA): TGCGCCAGCAGCTTCGACCCTAGCGGGGGCTACACAGATACGCAGTATTTT. Protein: CASSFDPSGGYTDTQYF.